The sequence of this TCR beta chain was determined in a study of blood T cell repertoires in COVID-19. Here immunoSEQ multiplex PCR was the method, and the copy in TCRdb shows in-frame clones only, minus some. The sample lists some 300,000 clones; just under 90% were seen once. Researchers sorted participants into cohorts using their self-reported clinical history. The CDR3 spans 14 residues. The trim removed 6 bases at V and 6 bases at J, leaving 9 bases unmatched. Germline V gives CDR1 MRHNA, CDR2 SNTAGT. The origin of this receptor is a woman in her twenties or thirties who had recovered from COVID-19. The sample taken for sequencing was PBMCs or T cells enriched from blood (not recorded which). The chain links TRBV6-4 to TRBJ1-2, with TRBD1 identical over 8 bases. Here the CDR3 reads CASRAQGGSDGYTF. For the CDR3, the DNA is TGTGCCAGCAGAGCACAGGGGGGTTCGGATGGCTACACCTTC.